This entry lists 23 T cell receptor beta chains sequenced from one sample in a study of blood T cell repertoires in COVID-19. Assay: immunoSEQ multiplex PCR; the TCRdb copy retains only in-frame clones and omits some. Altogether 270,000 or so clones are present, around 89% being singletons, with the ten largest covering around 4.4%. Sequencing input: peripheral blood. These TCRs come from a man aged 35 to 55 with acute or convalescent COVID-19.

The CDR3: CASSLDGQSGNTIYF. The CDR3 DNA reads TGTGCCAGCAGCTTAGATGGACAGAGTGGAAACACCATATATTTT. The J gene is TRBJ1-3, the V gene TRBV11-3, with a weak D call TRBD1 (6 bases). V lost 0 bases to trimming and J lost 3 bases, with 9 bases between them. The V gene's germline CDR1 is SGHNT and CDR2 YENEEA. The CDR3 covers 15 residues.

The CDR3 sequence is CASSLSGTAYGYTF. CDR3 coding DNA: TGTGCCAGCAGTTTATCCGGGACAGCCTATGGCTACACCTTC. V and J are TRBV27 and TRBJ1-2; 7 positions match TRBD1. Germline V gene sequence: CDR1 MNHEY, CDR2 SMNVEV (reference sequence). The junction had 2 bases not matched to a gene; V was cut back by 0 bases and J by 4 bases. CDR3 length: 14 residues.

Only a few counts were recorded for this clone. This chain uses TRBV15 with TRBJ1-5; 7 bases are shared with TRBD1. The CDR3 has 17 residues. Germline V CDR1 and CDR2: LNHNV, YYDKDF (reference sequence). Trimming took 0 bases from V and 3 from J; bases not matched to a gene: 8. CDR3: CATSRDRGQATNQPQHF. DNA for the CDR3: TGTGCCACCAGCAGAGATCGTGGACAGGCCACCAATCAGCCCCAGCATTTT.

J is TRBJ1-1 and V is TRBV5-1; 9 bases match TRBD1. V lost 4 bases, J lost 1 base, and 5 bases stayed unmatched. CDR1 is SGHRS and CDR2 is YFSETQ in the germline V gene. The CDR3 contains 15 residues. CDR3 nucleotides: TGCGCCAGCAGCAGGGACAGGGTAGGGAACACTGAAGCTTTCTTT. It specifies CASSRDRVGNTEAFF.

J is TRBJ1-1 and V is TRBV25-1, with D tentatively TRBD1 (6 bases). Looked up from germline, CDR1 is MGHDK and CDR2 is SYGVNS. The CDR3 extends over 14 amino acids. Deletions cut 8 bases from V and 4 bases from J, with 17 bases between. CDR3 in amino acids: CASGSTGWGTEAFF. DNA for the CDR3: TGTGCCAGCGGCAGTACAGGGTGGGGCACTGAAGCTTTCTTT.

The CDR3 bases are TGCGCCATCAGGGGGCGGGACGATCCGAACACCGGGGAGCTGTTTTTT. Translating it yields CAIRGRDDPNTGELFF. The rearrangement links TRBV5-1 to TRBJ2-2; the match to TRBD1 covers 8 bases. With 9 bases clipped from V and 0 bases from J, the junction kept 10 bases outside the gene matches. Germline lookup yields CDR1 SGHRS and CDR2 YFSETQ. This CDR3 region has 16 residues.

The chain joins TRBV5-1 to TRBJ2-3, with no clear D. The CDR3 has 15 residues. Germline values: CDR1 SGHRS, CDR2 YFSETQ. V dropped 0 bases and J dropped 3 bases, with 11 bases sitting between them. The CDR3 DNA reads as TGCGCCAGCAGCTTGGTCCCTGAGCCGACAGATACGCAGTATTTT. This codes for CASSLVPEPTDTQYF. The whole variable domain, remainder taken from reference TRBV5-1 and TRBJ2-3, is KAGVTQTPRYLIKTRGQQVTLSCSPISGHRSVSWYQQTPGQGLQFLFEYFSETQRNKGNFPGRFSGRQFSNSRSEMNVSTLELGDSALYLCASSLVPEPTDTQYFGPGTRLTVL.

V and J are TRBV6-5 and TRBJ2-2; 7 bases match TRBD1. CDR3 length: 15 amino acids. V trimming: 6 bases; J trimming: 7 bases; junction bases outside the gene matches: 11. CDR1 and CDR2 from the germline V gene are MNHEY and SVGAGI. CDR3 coding DNA: TGTGCCAGCAGATCCCGACAGGGATGGTACGGGGAGCTGTTTTTT. Amino acid sequence: CASRSRQGWYGELFF.

This chain links TRBV5-1 with TRBJ2-7; weak D call: TRBD1 (5 bases). The germline V and J ends were trimmed by 0 bases and 2 bases, with 12 bases remaining between them. Germline V gives CDR1 SGHRS, CDR2 YFSETQ. This CDR3 region has 15 residues. CDR3 bases: TGCGCCAGCAGCTTGGGTGGGGCCTCCACCTACGAGCAGTACTTC. Its translation is CASSLGGASTYEQYF.

This clone turned up a few times. The chain uses TRBV7-6 and TRBJ2-3; 9 bases are shared with TRBD1. The length of the CDR3 is 16 residues. V gave up 1 base and J gave up 2 bases; unmatched junction bases: 4. Per the germline V gene, CDR1 is SGHVS and CDR2 is FNYEAQ. In DNA, the CDR3 is TGTGCCAGCAGCTTAGGAGGGGACAGGGCCACAGATACGCAGTATTTT. Its protein product is CASSLGGDRATDTQYF.

The rearrangement joins TRBV7-9 to TRBJ2-1; TRBD1 matches at 7 bases. After removal of 5 bases from V and 8 bases from J, the junction contained 15 bases not matched to a gene. Germline lookup yields CDR1 SEHNR and CDR2 FQNEAQ (reference sequence). The CDR3 consists of 16 residues. CDR3 residues: CASSPSGSGGYDEQFF. The CDR3 region has the DNA TGTGCCAGCAGCCCCTCCGGATCAGGGGGTTATGATGAGCAGTTCTTC.

The chain employs TRBV18 and TRBJ2-7; 12 bases fit TRBD1. Germline CDR1 is KGHSH and CDR2 is LQKENI. The length of the CDR3 is 15 residues. After removal of 3 bases from V and 5 bases from J, the junction contained 5 bases not matched to a gene. CDR3 bases: TGTGCCAGCTCACCCCGGGACAGGGGGCTTCACGAGCAGTACTTC. The encoded protein is CASSPRDRGLHEQYF.

V and J are TRBV19 and TRBJ1-1; TRBD1 might be the D (6 bases). The CDR3 is made up of 13 amino acids. With 3 bases removed from V and 7 bases from J, the gap between germline ends came to 12 bases. Germline CDR1 LNHDA, CDR2 SQIVND (reference sequence). CDR3 nucleotide sequence: TGTGCCAGTAGTATTACAGGGTTGGGTGAAGCTTTCTTT. Protein: CASSITGLGEAFF.

Only one count was recorded for this clone. J is TRBJ1-2 and V is TRBV2, with D hard to call. The V end was cut by 8 bases, the J end by 4 bases, with 11 bases between. Germline V gene sequence: CDR1 SNHLY, CDR2 FYNNEI. The CDR3 covers 12 residues. The CDR3 sequence is CASREVIYGYTF. The CDR3 nucleotides are TGTGCCAGCCGAGAAGTTATCTATGGCTACACCTTC.

Comments on this clone: The same CDR3 also results from other DNA sequences found in this sample. The rearrangement joins TRBV3-1 (or the pseudogene TRBV3-2) to TRBJ1-1; D is possibly TRBD1 (6 bases). Germline CDR1 and CDR2: LGHDT and YNNKEL (reference sequence). The CDR3 covers 14 residues. The V gene lost 1 base and the J gene lost 4 bases, with 10 bases spanning the gap. The CDR3 here is CASSQVVGGTEAFF. The CDR3 DNA reads as TGTGCCAGCAGCCAAGTGGTAGGGGGCACTGAAGCTTTCTTT.

V gene TRBV24-1 combines with J gene TRBJ2-3; TRBD1 matches at 8 bases. Germline-derived CDR1 and CDR2 are KGHDR and SFDVKD. V lost 5 bases, J lost 1 base, and 7 bases stayed unmatched. The CDR3 runs to 16 residues. The CDR3 reads CATSGRGHIGTDTQYF. The CDR3, as DNA: TGTGCCACCAGTGGCAGGGGGCATATTGGCACAGATACGCAGTATTTT.

V is TRBV11-3 and J is TRBJ2-2; 10 bases are shared with TRBD1. Germline CDR1 is SGHNT and CDR2 is YENEEA. The CDR3 contains 15 residues. The trim removed 5 bases at V and 5 bases at J, leaving 5 bases unmatched. CDR3 sequence reads: CASSPGQGMTGELFF. In DNA, the CDR3 is TGTGCCAGCAGCCCGGGACAGGGGATGACCGGGGAGCTGTTTTTT. Based on the CDR3 plus reference TRBV11-3 and TRBJ2-2, the full variable domain is EAGVVQSPRYKIIEKKQPVAFWCNPISGHNTLYWYLQNLGQGPELLIRYENEEAVDDSQLPKDRFSAERLKGVDSTLKIQPAELGDSAVYLCASSPGQGMTGELFFGEGSRLTVL.

The rearrangement joins TRBV6-5 to TRBJ2-3; 8 bases fit TRBD2. Unmatched junction bases numbered 4, after V lost 0 bases and J lost 14 bases. The CDR3 totals 12 residues. The germline V gene encodes CDR1 MNHEY and CDR2 SVGAGI. CDR3 loop: CASSYSGLVWYF. CDR3 nucleotide sequence: TGTGCCAGCAGTTACTCGGGACTAGTCTGGTATTTT.

This clone was recorded only once. V usage is TRBV6-5 and J usage is TRBJ1-5; maybe TRBD1 (6 bases). CDR1 is MNHEY and CDR2 is SVGAGI in the germline V gene. Trimming removed 4 bases at V and 3 bases at J, with 10 bases between. The CDR3 spans 14 residues. CDR3 sequence reads: CASSFDRFNQPQHF. CDR3 in DNA: TGTGCCAGCAGTTTCGACAGGTTCAATCAGCCCCAGCATTTT.

The chain couples TRBV24-1 to TRBJ2-2, with 7 bases that match TRBD1. With 3 bases clipped from V and 7 bases from J, the junction kept 7 bases outside the gene matches. The V gene's germline CDR1 is KGHDR and CDR2 SFDVKD. The CDR3 totals 15 residues. CDR3 residues: CATSDMRGLNGELFF. The CDR3 nucleotides read TGTGCCACCAGTGATATGAGGGGGCTAAACGGGGAGCTGTTTTTT.

V is TRBV25-1 and J is TRBJ1-1, with D tentatively TRBD1 (5 bases). With 7 bases removed from V and 5 bases from J, the gap between germline ends came to 14 bases. Germline V gene data show CDR1 as MGHDK and CDR2 as SYGVNS. The CDR3 totals 13 residues. The CDR3 DNA follows: TGTGCCAGCACCTCATCCGGGGGTACTGAAGCTTTCTTT. It yields the protein CASTSSGGTEAFF. The full variable domain, completed using reference TRBV25-1 and TRBJ1-1, is EADIYQTPRYLVIGTGKKITLECSQTMGHDKMYWYQQDPGMELHLIHYSYGVNSTEKGDLSSESTVSRIRTEHFPLTLESARPSHTSQYLCASTSSGGTEAFFGQGTRLTVV.

The V call is TRBV2, the J call TRBJ2-2; TRBD2 is a possible D gene (5 bases). Germline V CDR1 and CDR2: SNHLY, FYNNEI. This CDR3 spans 15 amino acids. V lost 7 bases and J 4 bases, leaving 16 bases between the germline ends. CDR3 coding DNA: TGTGCCAGCATCCTCTCCGGGAAATTCACCGGGGAGCTGTTTTTT. Its protein is CASILSGKFTGELFF.

The chain uses TRBV15 and TRBJ1-2; 8 bases agree with TRBD1. The CDR3 consists of 15 residues. The V gene end was trimmed by 0 bases and the J gene end by 3 bases; junction bases not matched to a gene: 3. Per the germline V gene, CDR1 is LNHNV and CDR2 is YYDKDF (reference sequence). In DNA, the CDR3 is TGTGCCACCAGCAGAGACCTGACAGGGGACTATGGCTACACCTTC. It codes for CATSRDLTGDYGYTF.